The clone carrying this T cell receptor (beta chain) was detected ten times or more. Its antigen is undetermined. The germline gives CDR1 SGDLS, CDR2 YYNGEE. The CDR3 has 13 amino acids. V was clipped by 7 bases and J by 3 bases; unmatched bases: 6. This entry belongs to a study of CD8 T cells in ankylosing spondylitis. Preparation of TCR beta libraries was done by quantitative 5'-RACE with molecular barcodes. In TCRdb, the 5' RACE reads were re-called with MiXCR into one record per CDR3 protein. The sample has about 42,000 distinct CDR3 sequences; around 3.8% are singletons. Whole-study results and caveats: There was reportedly significant enrichment of clones that were disease-linked in matched ankylosing spondylitis synovial fluid. Blood from ankylosing spondylitis patients appeared to carry a characteristic roughly eight-variant TCR beta motif.

This chain links TRBV9 with TRBJ1-2, with 7 positions matching TRBD1. This TCR was sampled from a female donor with ankylosing spondylitis or in good health (not recorded which). The source material was blood, either unsorted or a sorted T cell fraction (not recorded which). The CDR3 here is CASGQGGDYGYTF. As DNA, the CDR3 is TGTGCCAGCGGACAAGGGGGCGACTATGGCTACACCTTC.